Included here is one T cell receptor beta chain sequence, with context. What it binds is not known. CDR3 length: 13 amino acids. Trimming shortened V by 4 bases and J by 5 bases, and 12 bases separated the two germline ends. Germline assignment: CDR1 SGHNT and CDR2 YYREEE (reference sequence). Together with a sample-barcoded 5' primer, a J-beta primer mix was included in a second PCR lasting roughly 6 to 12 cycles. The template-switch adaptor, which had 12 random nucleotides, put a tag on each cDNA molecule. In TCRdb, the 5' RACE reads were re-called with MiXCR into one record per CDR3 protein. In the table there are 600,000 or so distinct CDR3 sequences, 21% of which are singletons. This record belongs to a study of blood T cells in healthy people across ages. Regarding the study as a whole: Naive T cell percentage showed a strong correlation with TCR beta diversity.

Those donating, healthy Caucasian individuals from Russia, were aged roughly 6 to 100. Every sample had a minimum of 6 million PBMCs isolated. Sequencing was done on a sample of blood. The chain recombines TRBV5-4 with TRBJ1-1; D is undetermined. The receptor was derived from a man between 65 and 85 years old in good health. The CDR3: CASSRTDPTEAFF. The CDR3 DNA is TGTGCCAGCAGCCGTACAGATCCGACTGAAGCTTTCTTT.